This paragraph reports one TCR beta chain. Its antigen remains unknown. Primers included in the PCR were 60 Vbeta and 13 Jbeta primers. TCRdb's table, derived via immunoSEQ multiplex PCR, lists solely in-frame clones and lacks some. The repertoire holds roughly 200,000 clones, with roughly a tenth as singletons. The source of the sample is a study of cytomegalovirus exposure and HLA in healthy donors. Points from the study as a whole: Confirmation in vitro established that three CMV-associated chains were specific for CMV antigens.

This sequence was found in a woman in her twenties or thirties in good health and CMV-seropositive. What was sequenced was PBMCs.

The CDR3 sequence is CASSAPSSYEQYF. In nucleotides, the CDR3 is TGTGCCAGCAGCGCCCCGAGCTCCTACGAGCAGTACTTC. The chain links TRBV9 to TRBJ2-7; D ambiguous. V shed 3 bases and J shed 0 bases, with 7 bases lying between them. The CDR3 contains 13 residues. Per the germline V gene, CDR1 is SGDLS and CDR2 is YYNGEE.